The T cell receptor (beta chain) under discussion was sequenced for a study of cytomegalovirus exposure and HLA in healthy donors. As to this clone: Its antigen is as yet unknown.

Findings of the study overall: Reports indicated that the classifier achieved high specificity and sensitivity in diagnosing cytomegalovirus status.

Germline loops: CDR1 SGHDT, CDR2 YYEEEE. J gave up 3 bases and V 4 bases, and 9 bases lay outside the gene matches. The CDR3 contains 16 residues. This table comes from immunoSEQ multiplex PCR, and its TCRdb copy is limited to in-frame clones, with some not included. This sample carries about 160,000 clones, 75% to 90% of them seen once, and the ten largest clones take around 2%. The chain links TRBV5-6 to TRBJ2-7; 11 bases line up with TRBD1. The material sequenced was PBMCs. This TCR was sampled from a woman younger than 35 in good health and CMV-seronegative. For the CDR3, the DNA is TGTGCCAGCAGCGACCCTAGAGGGACAGGGGGCTACGAGCAGTACTTC. Translating it yields CASSDPRGTGGYEQYF.